One sample yielded the 12 T cell receptor beta chains listed below, sequenced in a study of T cells in narcolepsy. Clones were sequenced by immunoSEQ multiplex PCR, and TCRdb holds only the in-frame ones, with some missing. The repertoire holds some 23,000 clones, with around 83% as singletons. Material: CD45RA- memory CD4+ T cells from PBMCs. The receptor set was obtained from a human donor with narcolepsy.

The gene calls are TRBV5-1 and TRBJ2-3; D call uncertain. The CDR3 contains 14 residues. Germline CDR1 and CDR2: SGHRS and YFSETQ. Trimming stripped 0 bases from V and 6 bases from J, with 11 bases between. The CDR3 loop is CASSLGSPVDTQYF. The CDR3 bases are TGCGCCAGCAGCTTGGGGTCCCCTGTGGATACGCAGTATTTT.

This sequence joins TRBV18 and TRBJ1-1; D may be TRBD1 (5 bases). CDR3 size: 16 residues. V gave up 5 bases and J gave up 5 bases, with 21 bases separating them. Germline CDR1 is KGHSH and CDR2 is LQKENI. The CDR3 region has the DNA TGTGCCAGCTCAGCCCGGGACCAAAAGGCGGGGACTGAAGCTTTCTTT. This translates into CASSARDQKAGTEAFF.

The rearrangement uses TRBV19 and TRBJ1-5, with TRBD1 as a possible D gene (6 bases). CDR1 is LNHDA and CDR2 is SQIVND in the germline V gene (reference sequence). Trimming took 6 bases from V and 2 from J, leaving 17 bases between them. This CDR3 is 16 amino acids long. CDR3: CASSLRQAIGNQPQHF. Written as DNA, the CDR3 is TGTGCCAGTAGCCTCCGACAGGCTATAGGCAATCAGCCCCAGCATTTT. The full variable domain, rest sourced from reference TRBV19 and TRBJ1-5, is DGGITQSPKYLFRKEGQNVTLSCEQNLNHDAMYWYRQDPGQGLRLIYYSQIVNDFQKGDIAEGYSVSREKKESFPLTVTSAQKNPTAFYLCASSLRQAIGNQPQHFGDGTRLSIL.

The chain links TRBV7-2 to TRBJ2-1; 8 nucleotides agree with TRBD1. The CDR3 sequence is 15 residues long. With 5 bases clipped from V and 0 bases from J, the junction kept 3 bases outside the gene matches. The germline V gene encodes CDR1 SGHTA and CDR2 FQGNSA. CDR3: CASSPDRDSYNEQFF. In DNA form, the CDR3 reads TGTGCCAGCAGCCCGGACAGGGACTCCTACAATGAGCAGTTCTTC.

This clone was seen only once. The rearrangement joins TRBV5-1 to TRBJ1-2, with D tentatively TRBD1 (5 bases). Per the germline V gene, CDR1 is SGHRS and CDR2 is YFSETQ. Trimming pared 4 bases from V and 4 bases from J, leaving 17 bases between. The CDR3 sequence is 15 residues long. CDR3 residues: CASSPRGGQTYGYTF. DNA for the CDR3: TGCGCCAGCAGCCCTCGGGGGGGTCAAACCTATGGCTACACCTTC.

The V call is TRBV11-2, the J call TRBJ2-5; a weak D match, TRBD2 (5 bases). The CDR3 has 13 residues. CDR1 is SGHAT, CDR2 FQNNGV, per germline. Trimming took 4 bases from V and 5 from J, leaving 11 bases between them. The DNA for the CDR3 is TGTGCCAGCAGCTCGGGGTTCTCGGAGACCCAGTACTTC. Its protein product is CASSSGFSETQYF.

The V and J genes are TRBV7-7 and TRBJ1-1; 9 positions match TRBD1. Germline CDR1 and CDR2: SSHAT and FNYEAQ (reference sequence). This CDR3 comprises 13 residues. The CDR3, as DNA: TGTGCTATATGGGACAGGGTGAGGACTGAAGCTTTCTTT. Translated, it gives CAIWDRVRTEAFF.

The chain couples TRBV19 to TRBJ1-1, with 10 bases fitting TRBD1. The CDR3 sequence is 13 residues long. The germline V gene encodes CDR1 LNHDA and CDR2 SQIVND (reference sequence). Losses at the gene ends were 3 bases for V and 7 bases for J; bases not matched to a gene: 2. The CDR3: CASSMDRGIEAFF. The CDR3 nucleotides are TGTGCCAGTAGTATGGACAGGGGGATTGAAGCTTTCTTT.

The J gene is TRBJ2-5, the V gene TRBV11-2; D assignment may be TRBD1 or TRBD2 (5 bases each). Germline-derived CDR1 and CDR2 are SGHAT and FQNNGV. Trimming cost V 1 base and J 5 bases, with 11 bases left between them. The CDR3 spans 14 residues. The CDR3 DNA reads as TGTGCCAGCAGCTTAGGGGGGAGTGGGGAGACCCAGTACTTC. Translation gives CASSLGGSGETQYF. The variable domain in full, with the rest retrieved from reference TRBV11-2 and TRBJ2-5, is EAGVAQSPRYKIIEKRQSVAFWCNPISGHATLYWYQQILGQGPKLLIQFQNNGVVDDSQLPKDRFSAERLKGVDSTLKIQPAKLEDSAVYLCASSLGGSGETQYFGPGTRLLVL.

The chain joins TRBV5-4 to TRBJ2-1; D is perhaps TRBD2 (6 bases). From germline, CDR1 is SGHNT and CDR2 YYREEE (reference sequence). The CDR3 consists of 16 residues. V gave up 2 bases and J gave up 3 bases, with 15 bases separating them. The CDR3 nucleotides read TGTGCCAGCAGCTTCAACTTCGGGGGTATCTACAATGAGCAGTTCTTC. The encoded protein is CASSFNFGGIYNEQFF.

The chain recombines TRBV5-1 with TRBJ2-7; D not resolved. The CDR3 runs 13 residues. The V and J ends lost 3 bases and 1 base respectively, with 8 bases between them. The germline V gene encodes CDR1 SGHRS and CDR2 YFSETQ. The CDR3 DNA reads as TGCGCCAGCAGCTCTCAACCTTCCTACGAGCAGTACTTC. This translates into CASSSQPSYEQYF. Variable domain in full (rest from reference TRBV5-1 and TRBJ2-7): KAGVTQTPRYLIKTRGQQVTLSCSPISGHRSVSWYQQTPGQGLQFLFEYFSETQRNKGNFPGRFSGRQFSNSRSEMNVSTLELGDSALYLCASSSQPSYEQYFGPGTRLTVT.

The CDR3 coding sequence is TGTGCCAGCAGCGTTTCCGAGACAGGGGCTTATGGCTACACCTTC. Translation: CASSVSETGAYGYTF. The chain combines TRBV21-1 with TRBJ1-2; the DNA was not compared with TRBD1, the D call given in the table. TRBV21-1 is deemed a pseudogene. The CDR3 runs 15 residues.